These T cell receptor beta chains were read from a single sample in a study of technical replicates of blood from a handful of donors. The repertoire was sequenced with immunoSEQ multiplex PCR; TCRdb's copy has only in-frame clones and lacks some. Of under 85,000 clones listed, more than 90% are singletons. What was sequenced was T cells isolated from PBMCs. All receptors derive from a human donor in good health. The CDR3 runs from the conserved cysteine through the conserved F or W. Each record gives: V gene, D gene, J gene, clone size, CDR3 protein, CDR3 DNA. A D gene is named only where the DNA matches it firmly. A row's size may be missing; if present it is once, few, many or a size class.

>TRBV10-2|TRBD1|TRBJ2-3|-
CASRKGATDTQYF
TGCGCCAGCAGAAAGGGGGCCACAGATACGCAGTATTTT
>TRBV7-2|TRBD2|TRBJ2-2|-
CASSPRTSGAAGELFF
TGTGCCAGCAGCCCCCGGACTAGCGGGGCGGCCGGGGAGCTGTTTTTT
>TRBV2|-|TRBJ2-1|-
CASNYPGFSYNEQFF
TGTGCCAGCAATTACCCGGGATTCTCCTACAATGAGCAGTTCTTC
>TRBV6-5|-|TRBJ1-2|-
CASSYSQGMVNYGYTF
TGTGCCAGCAGTTACTCGCAGGGGATGGTTAACTATGGCTACACCTTC
>TRBV5-4|TRBD2|TRBJ2-4|-
CASSHVLAGVAKNIQYF
TGTGCCAGCAGCCACGTACTAGCGGGGGTGGCCAAAAACATTCAGTACTTC
>TRBV19|TRBD2|TRBJ2-7|-
CASSTQREGAYEQYF
TGTGCCAGTAGTACTCAACGGGAGGGGGCCTACGAGCAGTACTTC
>TRBV21-1|-|TRBJ2-1|-
CASSKEWTIGAEQFF
TGTGCCAGCAGCAAGGAGTGGACAATAGGTGCTGAGCAGTTCTTC
>TRBV28|TRBD2|TRBJ2-7|-
CASSLTTSGSVKSDEQYF
TGTGCCAGCAGTTTAACCACTAGCGGGAGTGTTAAAAGCGACGAGCAGTACTTC
>TRBV5-4|TRBD1|TRBJ2-5|once
CASSFLQGARETQYF
TGTGCCAGCAGCTTCCTACAGGGGGCAAGAGAGACCCAGTACTTC
>TRBV18|TRBD1|TRBJ1-2|-
CASSQGGDGYTF
TGTGCCAGCTCCCAGGGGGGAGATGGCTACACCTTC
>TRBV7-9|TRBD1|TRBJ2-7|-
CASSRDRGIPYEQYF
TGTGCCAGCAGCCGGGACAGGGGAATACCCTACGAGCAGTACTTC
>TRBV19|-|TRBJ2-1|few
CASTPLYAFVFNEQFF
TGTGCCAGTACTCCCCTTTATGCGTTTGTGTTCAATGAGCAGTTCTTC
>TRBV7-3|TRBD2|TRBJ2-7|-
CASRLAAAYEQYF
TGTGCCAGTAGACTAGCGGCTGCCTACGAGCAGTACTTC
>TRBV7-9|-|TRBJ2-7|-
CASSPDWSSYEQYF
TGTGCCAGCAGCCCCGACTGGAGCTCCTACGAGCAGTACTTC
>TRBV9|-|TRBJ1-1|few
CASRPSLQTNTEAFF
TGTGCCAGCAGACCGTCATTACAAACGAACACTGAAGCTTTCTTT
>TRBV2|TRBD1|TRBJ1-2|few
CASSGRTGRPTNYGYTF
TGTGCCAGCAGTGGACGGACAGGGAGGCCTACTAACTATGGCTACACCTTC
>TRBV30|TRBD1|TRBJ2-7|-
CAWSVGTGSYEQYF
TGTGCCTGGAGTGTGGGGACAGGGTCCTACGAGCAGTACTTC
>TRBV7-9|-|TRBJ1-1|few
CASSPRGTEAFF
TGTGCCAGCAGCCCTAGGGGCACTGAAGCTTTCTTT
>TRBV6-5|-|TRBJ1-1|-
CASSSQGQGYTEAFF
TGTGCCAGCAGTTCTCAAGGGCAGGGCTACACTGAAGCTTTCTTT
>TRBV7-3|-|TRBJ1-2|few
CASSFGQGAGVDTF
-
>TRBV28|-|TRBJ2-1|-
CASSLGGFFEQFF
TGTGCCAGCAGTTTGGGGGGTTTCTTTGAGCAGTTCTTC
>TRBV14|TRBD1|TRBJ2-7|once
CASSYPGQGFYEQYF
TGTGCCAGCAGCTACCCGGGACAGGGATTTTACGAGCAGTACTTC
>TRBV6-5|-|TRBJ2-4|-
CASSYDPGIAKNIQYF
TGTGCCAGCAGTTACGATCCCGGGATAGCCAAAAACATTCAGTACTTC
>TRBV27|-|TRBJ1-5|-
CASRFSGTFRNQPQHF
TGTGCCAGCAGATTTTCGGGGACTTTCCGGAATCAGCCCCAGCATTTT
>TRBV14|TRBD2|TRBJ2-3|-
CASSQELAVEYF
TGTGCCAGCAGCCAAGAACTAGCGGTGGAGTATTTT
>TRBV11-3|-|TRBJ2-7|-
CASSLGGPISYEQYF
TGTGCCAGCAGCTTGGGGGGACCTATCTCCTACGAGCAGTACTTC
>TRBV2|-|TRBJ2-5|-
CASSTDSQETQYF
TGTGCCAGCAGTACGGACTCTCAAGAGACCCAGTACTTC
>TRBV15|TRBD2|TRBJ2-7|-
CATSSSPGLEGEQYF
TGTGCCACCAGCAGCTCTCCGGGACTAGAGGGGGAGCAGTACTTC
>TRBV6-4|-|TRBJ2-1|-
CASSVEGSSYNEQFF
TGTGCCAGCAGTGTAGAGGGAAGCTCCTACAATGAGCAGTTCTTC